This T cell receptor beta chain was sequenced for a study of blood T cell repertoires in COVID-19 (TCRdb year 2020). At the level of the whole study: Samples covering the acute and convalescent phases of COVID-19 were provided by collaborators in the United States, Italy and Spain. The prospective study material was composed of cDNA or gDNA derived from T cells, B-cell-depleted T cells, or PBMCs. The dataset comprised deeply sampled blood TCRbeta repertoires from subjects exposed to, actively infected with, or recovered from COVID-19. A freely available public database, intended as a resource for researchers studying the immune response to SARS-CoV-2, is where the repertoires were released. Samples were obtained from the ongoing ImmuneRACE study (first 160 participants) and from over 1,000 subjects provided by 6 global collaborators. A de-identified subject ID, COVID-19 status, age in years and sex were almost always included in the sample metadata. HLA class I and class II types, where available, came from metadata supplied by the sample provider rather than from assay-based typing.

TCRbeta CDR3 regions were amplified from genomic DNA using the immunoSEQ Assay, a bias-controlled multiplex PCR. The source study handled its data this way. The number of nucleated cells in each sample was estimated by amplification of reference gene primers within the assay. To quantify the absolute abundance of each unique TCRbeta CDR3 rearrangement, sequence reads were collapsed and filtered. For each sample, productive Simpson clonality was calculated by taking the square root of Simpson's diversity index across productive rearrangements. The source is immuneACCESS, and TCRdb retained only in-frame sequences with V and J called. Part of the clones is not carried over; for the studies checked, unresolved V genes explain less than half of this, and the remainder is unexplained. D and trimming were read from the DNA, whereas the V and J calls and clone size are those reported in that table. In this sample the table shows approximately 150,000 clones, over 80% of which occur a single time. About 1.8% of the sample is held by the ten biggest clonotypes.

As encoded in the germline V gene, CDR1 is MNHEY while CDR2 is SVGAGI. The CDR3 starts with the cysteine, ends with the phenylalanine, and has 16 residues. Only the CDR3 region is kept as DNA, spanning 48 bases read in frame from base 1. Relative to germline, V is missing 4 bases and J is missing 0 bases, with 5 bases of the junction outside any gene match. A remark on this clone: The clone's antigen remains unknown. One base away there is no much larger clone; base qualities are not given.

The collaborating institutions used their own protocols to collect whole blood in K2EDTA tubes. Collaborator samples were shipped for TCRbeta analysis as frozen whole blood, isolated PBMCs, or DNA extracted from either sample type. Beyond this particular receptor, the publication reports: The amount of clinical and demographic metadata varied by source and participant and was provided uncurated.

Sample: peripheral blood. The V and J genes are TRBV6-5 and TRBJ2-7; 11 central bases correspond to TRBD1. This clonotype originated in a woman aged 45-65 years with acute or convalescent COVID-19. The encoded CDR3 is CASSSAGTGGSYEQYF. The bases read TGTGCCAGCAGTTCCGCCGGGACAGGGGGCTCCTACGAGCAGTACTTC.